Presented here are 15 T cell receptor beta chains from one specimen sequenced in a study of blood T cell repertoires in COVID-19 (dated by TCRdb to about 2020). Library preparation used the immunoSEQ multiplex PCR assay. TCRdb took this table from immuneACCESS and kept in-frame rearrangements with V and J called. Such tables lack part of the clones; where checked against another copy, unresolved V genes explain under half of the gap, and the rest is unexplained. Counted in this sample were 200,000 to 250,000 clones; 80% to 95% of them appeared once. The ten most abundant clones make up 0.8% to 1% of the sample. Sequencing input: peripheral blood. The receptors shown here come from a man in his 60s with COVID-19, enrolled during active disease.

This clone was seen a single time. V usage is TRBV7-8 and J usage is TRBJ2-2; a weak D match, TRBD2 (6 bases). This CDR3 is built from 15 residues. The V end was cut by 2 bases, the J end by 1 base, with 8 bases between. Germline V lookup: CDR1 SGHVS, CDR2 FQNEAQ. The chain's CDR3 is CASSLLGGNTGELFF. The CDR3 DNA reads as TGTGCCAGCAGCTTACTCGGGGGGAACACCGGGGAGCTGTTTTTT.

The chain joins TRBV12-3 or TRBV12-4 to TRBJ2-1, with TRBD2 as a possible D gene (6 bases). The CDR3 has 12 amino acids. Between the trimmed V and J ends, which lost 1 base and 13 bases, there was a span of 11 bases. The CDR3 spells CASSLVTGVQFF. DNA of the CDR3: TGTGCCAGCAGTTTAGTTACGGGGGTACAGTTCTTC.

The rearrangement uses TRBV3-1 (or the pseudogene TRBV3-2) and TRBJ2-7; the D gene is possibly TRBD2 (6 bases). The CDR3 totals 15 residues. Germline V gives CDR1 LGHDT, CDR2 YNNKEL (reference sequence). The V end lost 1 base, the J end lost 1 base, and 11 bases lay between the germline ends. CDR3 sequence reads: CASSQGGTKSYEQYF. CDR3 DNA: TGTGCCAGCAGCCAAGGCGGGACGAAATCCTACGAGCAGTACTTC.

The rearrangement joins TRBV5-6 to TRBJ1-1, with no clear D. This CDR3 region has 15 residues. Trimming removed 4 bases from V and 0 bases from J, with 13 bases in between. Germline CDR1 SGHDT, CDR2 YYEEEE. For the CDR3, the DNA is TGTGCCAGCAGCGGGAGGTTATTCATGAACACTGAAGCTTTCTTT. Protein product: CASSGRLFMNTEAFF.

V gene TRBV5-6 combines with J gene TRBJ2-2, with D maybe TRBD1 (6 bases). There are 14 residues in the CDR3. Germline V lookup: CDR1 SGHDT, CDR2 YYEEEE. Trimming pared 4 bases from V and 4 bases from J, leaving 11 bases between. The CDR3 here is CASSLGQGTGELFF. CDR3 bases: TGTGCCAGCAGCCTGGGACAAGGCACCGGGGAGCTGTTTTTT.

In DNA form, the CDR3 reads TGTGCCAGCTCACCGCGGACAGAATCCTACGAGCAGTACTTC. Translation gives CASSPRTESYEQYF. The chain recombines TRBV18 with TRBJ2-7; a possible D gene is TRBD1 (6 bases). Germline CDR1 reads KGHSH; CDR2 reads LQKENI. Deletions cut 3 bases from V and 1 base from J, with 10 bases between. The CDR3 loop spans 14 amino acids. The full variable domain, its missing parts supplied by reference TRBV18 and TRBJ2-7, is NAGVMQNPRHLVRRRGQEARLRCSPMKGHSHVYWYRQLPEEGLKFMVYLQKENIIDESGMPKERFSAEFPKEGPSILRIQQVVRGDSAAYFCASSPRTESYEQYFGPGTRLTVT.

The V and J genes are TRBV7-3 and TRBJ2-1; 7 positions agree with TRBD2. Germline CDR1 and CDR2: SGHTA and FQGTGA. The CDR3 covers 12 residues. V shed 3 bases, J shed 13 bases, and the junction held 6 bases outside the gene matches. CDR3 sequence: CASSLERGPQFF. CDR3 coding DNA: TGTGCCAGCAGCTTGGAGCGGGGACCCCAGTTCTTC.

J is TRBJ1-3 and V is TRBV7-9; 7 bases match TRBD1. The CDR3 has 19 residues. The trim removed 5 bases at V and 4 bases at J, leaving 20 bases unmatched. Germline values: CDR1 SEHNR, CDR2 FQNEAQ (reference sequence). This CDR3 is CASSTLGGDSRSPGNTIYF. In nucleotides, the CDR3 is TGTGCCAGCAGCACACTGGGCGGGGACAGTCGATCTCCGGGAAACACCATATATTTT.

The rearrangement joins TRBV19 to TRBJ2-3; D possibly corresponds to TRBD2 (5 bases). Trimming removed 3 bases at V and 0 bases at J, with 13 bases between. The CDR3 has 16 amino acids. CDR1 and CDR2 from the germline V gene are LNHDA and SQIVND (reference sequence). CDR3 sequence: CASSMRRVASTDTQYF. CDR3 nucleotide sequence: TGTGCCAGTAGTATGAGGCGGGTAGCTAGCACAGATACGCAGTATTTT.

This clone showed up just once. The chain carries TRBV6-1 and TRBJ2-7; TRBD1 is a possible D gene (6 bases). V gave up 3 bases and J gave up 2 bases, with 14 bases separating them. The germline CDR1 and CDR2 sequences are MNHNS and SASEGT. The CDR3 extends over 15 amino acids. The CDR3: CASSDMTGPPYEQYF. The CDR3 nucleotides are TGTGCCAGCAGTGACATGACAGGTCCCCCCTACGAGCAGTACTTC.

The chain combines TRBV6-5 with TRBJ2-3; D is unclear. This CDR3 contains 13 residues. Germline assignment: CDR1 MNHEY and CDR2 SVGAGI. V was pared by 5 bases and J by 7 bases, with 13 bases between. The CDR3 DNA is TGTGCCAGCAGTCCCTCCCCTAGTAATACGCAGTATTTT. It yields the protein CASSPSPSNTQYF.

This chain connects TRBV6-2 or TRBV6-3 to TRBJ1-2; 9 bases align to TRBD1. Germline CDR1 reads MNHEY; CDR2 reads SVGEGT. The CDR3 loop spans 15 amino acids. V gave up 5 bases and J gave up 5 bases; unmatched junction bases: 9. The CDR3 sequence: CASSEGTGSTYGYTF. CDR3 sequence (DNA): TGTGCCAGCAGTGAGGGGACAGGGTCAACTTATGGCTACACCTTC.

V usage is TRBV18 and J usage is TRBJ2-7, with D maybe TRBD2 (5 bases). The germline V gene encodes CDR1 KGHSH and CDR2 LQKENI. The V end was cut by 2 bases, the J end by 5 bases, with 7 bases between. The CDR3 has 12 amino acids. Written as DNA, the CDR3 is TGTGCCAGCTCACCATTGACTAACGAGCAGTACTTC. Translating it yields CASSPLTNEQYF.

The V gene is TRBV27, the J gene TRBJ2-7; 14 nucleotides line up with TRBD2. CDR1 MNHEY and CDR2 SMNVEV come from the germline V gene (reference sequence). J lost 0 bases, V lost 5 bases, and 15 bases had no gene match. There are 20 residues in the CDR3. CDR3 region: CASSIIPGLAGDTSSYEQYF. The DNA of the CDR3 is TGTGCCAGCAGTATCATACCGGGACTAGCGGGGGACACCAGCTCCTACGAGCAGTACTTC.

The J gene is TRBJ1-4, the V gene TRBV10-3; 9 positions match TRBD1. V lost 3 bases and J lost 8; bases outside the gene matches: 7. CDR1 is ENHRY, CDR2 SYGVKD, per germline. The CDR3 is 15 amino acids. Here the CDR3 DNA reads TGTGCCATCAGTGACCTGACAGGGGGGCAAGAAAAACTGTTTTTT. Its protein is CAISDLTGGQEKLFF.